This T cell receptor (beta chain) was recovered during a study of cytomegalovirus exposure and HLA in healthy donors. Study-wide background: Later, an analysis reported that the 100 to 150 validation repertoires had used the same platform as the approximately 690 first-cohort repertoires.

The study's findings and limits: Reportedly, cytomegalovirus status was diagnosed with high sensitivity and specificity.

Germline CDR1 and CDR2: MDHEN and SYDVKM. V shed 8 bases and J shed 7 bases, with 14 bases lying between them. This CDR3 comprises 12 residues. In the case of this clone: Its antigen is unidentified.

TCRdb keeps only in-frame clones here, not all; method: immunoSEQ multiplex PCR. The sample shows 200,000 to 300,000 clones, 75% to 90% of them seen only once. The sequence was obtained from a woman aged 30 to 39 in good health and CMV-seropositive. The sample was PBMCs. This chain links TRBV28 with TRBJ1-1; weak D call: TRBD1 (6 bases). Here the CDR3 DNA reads TGTGCCAGCGTAAGTCAGGGGAATGAAGCTTTCTTT. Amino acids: CASVSQGNEAFF.